The next 29 T cell receptor beta chains were all read from a single sample in a study of tumor and adjacent non-tumor tissue in lung cancer. A modified ARM-PCR protocol with three rounds of nested PCR amplified TCRbeta. MiXCR, applied by TCRdb to the multiplex PCR reads, yields one record per CDR3 protein. This sample has about 200,000 distinct CDR3 sequences, with about 76% found just once. The template was RNA from unsorted bulk tissue. The sample comprised lung tumor tissue. These receptors were taken from a man between 60 and 75 years old with non-small cell lung cancer.

Turning to this clonotype: Germline is not matched at one junction end, which may reflect a read error. The chain uses TRBV6-2 or TRBV6-3 and TRBJ2-1, with TRBD2 identical over 10 bases. Germline assignment: CDR1 MNHEY and CDR2 SVGEGT. The CDR3 has 15 residues. Written as DNA, the CDR3 is TGTGCCACCAGTTTCCTCGGGACTAGCGTCGATCAGCACTTCTTC. Protein: CATSFLGTSVDQHFF.

A word on this clonotype: One end of the junction is discordant with germline, which a read error may explain. V usage is TRBV29-1 and J usage is TRBJ2-3; TRBD1 might be the D (6 bases). This CDR3 has 14 residues. Germline CDR1 and CDR2: SQVTM and ANQGSEA. CDR3 DNA sequence: TGCAGCGTCGACGGGACATCAAGTACAGATAGGCAGTATTTT. Its translation: CSVDGTSSTDRQYF.

Remarks on this clonotype: A junction end diverges from the germline sequence, so it may reflect a read error. This rearrangement joins TRBV20-1 to TRBJ2-3; 10 positions agree with TRBD2. This CDR3 region has 15 residues. The germline CDR1 and CDR2 sequences are DFQATT and SNEGSKA (reference sequence). The CDR3 loop is CSESPLSGRGDTQCF. The CDR3 DNA reads as TGCAGTGAGAGCCCCTTGAGCGGGAGGGGGGATACGCAGTGTTTT.

Regarding this clonotype: One junction end disagrees with the germline gene, perhaps due to a read error. The chain has TRBV11-1 and TRBJ2-2; no definite D call. This CDR3 comprises 15 residues. Germline CDR1 SGHAT, CDR2 FQDESV (reference sequence). The DNA for the CDR3 is TGTGCCAGCAGCTTTGATGGTAGGAACATCGGGGAGCTGTTTTTT. Its translation: CASSFDGRNIGELFF.

This clonotype occurred many times. This chain connects TRBV12-3 or TRBV12-4 to TRBJ1-6; 9 nucleotides align to TRBD1. V dropped 4 bases and J dropped 10; count of bases not matched to a gene: 8. This CDR3 spans 15 amino acids. CDR3 DNA: TGTGCCAGCAGTTCCCACAGGGGGCTCGGATCACCCCTCCACTTT. Protein sequence: CASSSHRGLGSPLHF.

This rearrangement joins TRBV5-4 to TRBJ2-1, with D tentatively TRBD2 (6 bases). V was clipped by 4 bases and J by 1 base, with 12 bases between them. The CDR3 has 15 amino acids. The V gene's germline CDR1 is SGHNT and CDR2 YYREEE (reference sequence). The CDR3 bases are TGTGCCAGCAGCCCGGACTACATTTCCTACAATGAGCAGTTCTTC. This translates into CASSPDYISYNEQFF.

This clonotype is labeled medium-sized. The chain uses TRBV11-2 and TRBJ2-1; 11 bases are shared with TRBD2. Looked up from germline, CDR1 is SGHAT and CDR2 is FQNNGV. Germline trimming cut 4 bases from V and 2 bases from J; bases unmatched to any gene: 7. This CDR3 is built from 17 residues. Here the CDR3 reads CASSSSLAGGTYNEQFF. The CDR3 bases are TGTGCCAGCAGCTCCTCTCTAGCGGGGGGAACCTACAATGAGCAGTTCTTC.

The J gene is TRBJ1-1, the V gene TRBV6-5; D gene unclear. This CDR3 region has 14 residues. Germline V gene sequence: CDR1 MNHEY, CDR2 SVGAGI. With 0 bases removed from V and 2 bases from J, the gap between germline ends came to 7 bases. CDR3 residues: CASSYSHANTEAFF. The CDR3 region has the DNA TGTGCCAGCAGTTACTCGCATGCTAACACTGAAGCTTTCTTT.

This clonotype was picked up one time. The chain carries TRBV5-6 and TRBJ1-6; D not certain. From germline, CDR1 is SGHDT and CDR2 YYEEEE. The V gene lost 4 bases and the J gene lost 7 bases, with 15 bases spanning the gap. The CDR3 totals 15 residues. The CDR3 DNA reads TGTGCCAGCAGCCAATGGTCAACCAAAAATTCACCCCTCCACTTT. It codes for CASSQWSTKNSPLHF.

As regards this clonotype: A clone one base away is much larger, so this may be a read error. This chain uses TRBV6-5 with TRBJ2-7; 12 bases are a match to TRBD2. The germline CDR1 and CDR2 sequences are MNHEY and SVGAGI. The CDR3 sequence is 17 residues long. The CDR3 is CAISYRLAGGMTYEQYF. The CDR3 DNA reads as TGTGCCATCAGTTACCGCCTAGCGGGGGGGATGACCTACGAGCAGTACTTC.

Points on this clonotype: One end of the junction fails to match germline, which may point to a read error. The rearrangement links TRBV29-1 to TRBJ2-2; either TRBD1 or TRBD2 may supply D (6 bases each). Germline CDR1 is SQVTM and CDR2 is ANQGSEA. The CDR3 totals 16 residues. The CDR3 sequence is CSVTQGRGQNTGELFF. DNA for the CDR3: TGCAGCGTTACGCAGGGCCGGGGGCAGAACACCGGGGAGCTTTTTTTT.

Worth noting for this clonotype: This may come from a read error, since a much larger clone is one base off. The chain joins TRBV6-2 or TRBV6-3 to TRBJ2-1; no clear D gene. The CDR3 spans 12 residues. Germline V gene data show CDR1 as MNHEY and CDR2 as SVGEGT. The chain's CDR3 is CDTKALGNEQFF. The CDR3 bases are TGTGACACTAAAGCTTTAGGCAATGAGCAGTTCTTC.

This clonotype has only a few counts. V usage is TRBV19 and J usage is TRBJ2-1, with 8 positions matching TRBD1. The V gene's germline CDR1 is LNHDA and CDR2 SQIVND (reference sequence). V lost 5 bases and J lost 5; bases outside the gene matches: 5. This CDR3 is 14 amino acids long. In DNA, the CDR3 is TGTGCCAGTAGTGGTCGGGACAGGAACAATGAGCAGTTCTTC. Protein product: CASSGRDRNNEQFF.

This clonotype has ten or more counts. The chain has TRBV29-1 and TRBJ2-7; TRBD2 aligns across 13 bases. V trimming: 5 bases; J trimming: 6 bases; junction bases outside the gene matches: 10. Germline CDR1 reads SQVTM; CDR2 reads ANQGSEA. The CDR3 consists of 15 residues. CDR3 protein: CSVRTSGSPSAEQYF. The CDR3 region has the DNA TGCAGCGTTCGGACTAGCGGGAGTCCCAGTGCCGAGCAGTACTTC.

This clonotype appeared a single time. This rearrangement joins TRBV6-2 or TRBV6-3 to TRBJ2-1, with 15 bases lining up with TRBD2. The V segment lost 8 bases and the J segment 4 bases; nucleotides outside the gene matches: 3. This CDR3 is built from 15 residues. Germline V gene data show CDR1 as MNHEY and CDR2 as SVGEGT. Here the CDR3 DNA reads TGTGCCAGCTGCGGGACTAGCGGGAGGTACAATGAGCAGTTCTTC. This gives the protein CASCGTSGRYNEQFF.

The chain couples TRBV20-1 to TRBJ2-1; D may be TRBD2 (6 bases). The V end lost 6 bases, the J end lost 2 bases, and 20 bases lay between the germline ends. Germline-derived CDR1 and CDR2 are DFQATT and SNEGSKA (reference sequence). CDR3 length: 16 residues. The CDR3 coding sequence is TGCAGTGCCGACAACCCTCTGGAGGGAACCTACAATGAGCAGTTCTTC. It encodes CSADNPLEGTYNEQFF.

Remarks on this clonotype: At one end, the junction sequence differs from germline, possibly due to a read error. The chain has TRBV4-3 and TRBJ2-5; possibly TRBD1 for D (6 bases). Germline V gives CDR1 LGHNA, CDR2 YSLEER. This CDR3 is 15 amino acids long. The CDR3 spells CTSSQGPGPQETQYF. Here the CDR3 DNA reads TGCACCAGCAGCCAGGGGCCGGGTCCCCAAGAGACCCAGTACTTC.

About this clonotype itself: This clone may be a read error of a much larger clone one base away. This rearrangement joins TRBV12-3 or TRBV12-4 to TRBJ1-1, with D perhaps matching TRBD1 (5 bases). Trimming cost V 10 bases and J 4 bases, with 16 bases left between them. The CDR3 runs to 13 residues. CDR3 in DNA: TGTGCCAACAGAAGAGACAGTGCCACTGAAGCTTTCTTT. Amino acid sequence: CANRRDSATEAFF.

The chain is built from TRBV6-2 or TRBV6-3 and TRBJ2-7, with 9 bases identical to TRBD2. The CDR3 sequence is 15 residues long. The germline V gene has CDR1 MNHEY and CDR2 SVGEGT. Trimming took 5 bases from V and 0 from J; bases not matched to a gene: 5. This CDR3 is CASSVTSGPSYEQYF. In DNA, the CDR3 is TGTGCCAGCAGTGTGACTAGCGGACCCTCCTACGAGCAGTACTTC.

Worth noting for this clonotype: Compared with germline, one end of the junction differs, possibly owing to a read error. This chain connects TRBV5-4 to TRBJ2-5; 8 nucleotides line up with TRBD2. Germline values: CDR1 SGHNT, CDR2 YYREEE (reference sequence). CDR3 length: 14 amino acids. In DNA form, the CDR3 reads TGTGACAGCAGCTTCGGGCTAGCGGGAGAGACCCAGTACTTC. Amino acid sequence: CDSSFGLAGETQYF.

The chain combines TRBV20-1 with TRBJ1-1, with D unclear. The CDR3 is 10 amino acids. CDR1 DFQATT and CDR2 SNEGSKA come from the germline V gene (reference sequence). Trimming left V 5 bases short and J 11 bases short, with 12 bases between. This chain's CDR3 is CSALNPVAFF. The DNA of the CDR3 is TGCAGTGCTCTGAACCCTGTGGCTTTCTTT.

On this clonotype itself: A junction boundary mismatches the germline segment, possibly from a read error. The V and J genes are TRBV20-1 and TRBJ1-3; D uncertain. CDR1 and CDR2 (germline): DFQATT, SNEGSKA (reference sequence). This CDR3 spans 13 amino acids. CDR3 sequence reads: CGAPTISGSTIYF. CDR3 DNA sequence: TGCGGTGCCCCGACTATCTCTGGAAGCACCATATATTTT.

Concerning this clonotype itself: The conserved closing phenylalanine or tryptophan is absent in this CDR3, likely reflecting a read error. The chain has TRBV11-3 and TRBJ2-3, with D uncertain. This CDR3 spans 11 amino acids. Per the germline V gene, CDR1 is SGHNT and CDR2 is YENEEA. The CDR3 reads CAISWEDTQYL. In DNA form, the CDR3 reads TGTGCCATCAGCTGGGAAGATACGCAGTATCTT.

This clonotype was observed a handful of times. This may stem from a read error, because a much larger clone lies one nucleotide away. The V and J genes are TRBV11-3 and TRBJ2-1; TRBD1 aligns across 10 bases. The germline V gene encodes CDR1 SGHNT and CDR2 YENEEA. This CDR3 comprises 15 residues. In DNA, the CDR3 is TGTACCAGCAGCATTCTCGGACAGGGGGGTTCTGAGCAGTTCTTC. It encodes CTSSILGQGGSEQFF.

On this clonotype itself: Possible read error: a much larger clone is one base away. The chain joins TRBV20-1 to TRBJ2-7; 11 bases are shared with TRBD1. In germline, CDR1 is DFQATT, CDR2 SNEGSKA (reference sequence). This CDR3 has 14 residues. In DNA, the CDR3 is TGCAATGCCCTGCCCGGGACAGGGGGCTACGAGCAGTACTTC. Its translation is CNALPGTGGYEQYF.

This clonotype was seen at least ten times. This chain links TRBV11-1 with TRBJ1-3, with TRBD1 matching over 7 bases. This CDR3 has 15 amino acids. Germline loops: CDR1 SGHAT, CDR2 FQDESV (reference sequence). V shed 6 bases, J shed 2 bases, and the junction held 7 bases outside the gene matches. The CDR3 sequence: CASSNSGTAGNTIYF. The CDR3 region has the DNA TGTGCCAGCAGTAACTCCGGGACAGCTGGAAACACCATATATTTT.

In its sample, this clonotype was seen once. A read error may be the cause here, since a much bigger clone is one base away. The chain recombines TRBV6-5 with TRBJ2-1; D possibly uses TRBD1 or TRBD2 (5 bases each). V lost 0 bases and J 4 bases, leaving 16 bases between the germline ends. CDR3 size: 17 residues. The germline V gene has CDR1 MNHEY and CDR2 SVGAGI. The CDR3 sequence is CASSYSPPSRVYNEQFF. The CDR3 nucleotides read TGTGCCAGCAGTTACTCCCCCCCTAGCAGGGTGTACAATGAGCAGTTCTTC.

On this clonotype itself: Being one base from a much bigger clone, this may be a read error. In this CDR3 the conserved last residue, phenylalanine or tryptophan, is missing, so a read error is likely. The chain has TRBV29-1 and TRBJ2-5, with D perhaps assigned TRBD1 or TRBD2 (5 bases each). CDR3 length: 11 amino acids. CDR1 and CDR2 (germline): SQVTM, ANQGSEA. The germline V and J ends were trimmed by 7 bases and 2 bases, with 8 bases remaining between them. The CDR3 region is CSAEGQETQYL. The DNA of the CDR3 is TGCAGCGCCGAGGGGCAAGAGACCCAGTACCTC.

The V gene is TRBV7-2, the J gene TRBJ2-3, with a weak D call TRBD2 (5 bases). Germline V gene data show CDR1 as SGHTA and CDR2 as FQGNSA. V was pared by 5 bases and J by 0 bases, with 6 bases between. The CDR3 loop spans 13 amino acids. DNA of the CDR3: TGTGCCAGCAGCCGGGGAAGCACAGATACGCAGTATTTT. It specifies CASSRGSTDTQYF.